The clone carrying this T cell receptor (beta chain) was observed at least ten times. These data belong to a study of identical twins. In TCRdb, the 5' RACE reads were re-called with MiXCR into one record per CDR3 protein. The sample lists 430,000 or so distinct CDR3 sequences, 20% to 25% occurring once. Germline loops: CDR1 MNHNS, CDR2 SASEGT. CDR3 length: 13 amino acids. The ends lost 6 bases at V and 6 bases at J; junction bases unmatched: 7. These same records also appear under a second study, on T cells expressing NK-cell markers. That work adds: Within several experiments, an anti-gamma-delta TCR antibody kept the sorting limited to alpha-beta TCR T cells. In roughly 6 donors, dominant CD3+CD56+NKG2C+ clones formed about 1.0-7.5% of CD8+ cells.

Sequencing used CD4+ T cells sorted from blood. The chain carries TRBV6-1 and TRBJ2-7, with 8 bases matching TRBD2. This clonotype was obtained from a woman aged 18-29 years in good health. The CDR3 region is CASRTGTSSEQYF. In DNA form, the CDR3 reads TGTGCCAGCAGGACCGGGACTAGTAGCGAGCAGTACTTC.